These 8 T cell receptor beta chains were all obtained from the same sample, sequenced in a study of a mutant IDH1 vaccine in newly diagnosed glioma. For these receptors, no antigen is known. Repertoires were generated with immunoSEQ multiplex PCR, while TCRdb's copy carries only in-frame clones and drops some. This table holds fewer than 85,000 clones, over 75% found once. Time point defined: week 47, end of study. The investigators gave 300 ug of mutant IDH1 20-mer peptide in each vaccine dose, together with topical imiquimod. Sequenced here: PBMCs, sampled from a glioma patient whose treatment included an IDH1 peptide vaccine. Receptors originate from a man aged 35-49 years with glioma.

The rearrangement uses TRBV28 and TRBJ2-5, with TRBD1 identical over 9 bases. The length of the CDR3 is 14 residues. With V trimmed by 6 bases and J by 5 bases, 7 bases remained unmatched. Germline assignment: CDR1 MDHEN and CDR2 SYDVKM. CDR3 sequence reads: CASSQQGARETQYF. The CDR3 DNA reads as TGTGCCAGCAGCCAACAGGGGGCGCGGGAGACCCAGTACTTC.

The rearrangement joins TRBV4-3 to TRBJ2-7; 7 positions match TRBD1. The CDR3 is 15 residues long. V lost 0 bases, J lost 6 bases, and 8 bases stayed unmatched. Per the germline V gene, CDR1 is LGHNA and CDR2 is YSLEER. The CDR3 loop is CASSQDARGYREQYF. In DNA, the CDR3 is TGCGCCAGCAGCCAAGATGCCAGGGGGTATCGCGAGCAGTACTTC.

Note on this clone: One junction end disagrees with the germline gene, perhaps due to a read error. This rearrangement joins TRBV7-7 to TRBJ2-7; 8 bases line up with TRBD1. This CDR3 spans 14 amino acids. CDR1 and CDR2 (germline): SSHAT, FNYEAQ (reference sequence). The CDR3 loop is CASSHGQGPYEQYF. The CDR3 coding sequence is TGTGCTAGCAGCCACGGACAGGGCCCTTACGAGCAGTACTTC.

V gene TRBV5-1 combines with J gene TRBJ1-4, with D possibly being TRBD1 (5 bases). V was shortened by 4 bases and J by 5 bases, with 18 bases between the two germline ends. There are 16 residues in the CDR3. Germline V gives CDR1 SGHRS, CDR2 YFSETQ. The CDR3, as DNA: TGCGCCAGCAGCCGCGGGAATGGGGCAGCGAATGAAAAACTGTTTTTT. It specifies CASSRGNGAANEKLFF.

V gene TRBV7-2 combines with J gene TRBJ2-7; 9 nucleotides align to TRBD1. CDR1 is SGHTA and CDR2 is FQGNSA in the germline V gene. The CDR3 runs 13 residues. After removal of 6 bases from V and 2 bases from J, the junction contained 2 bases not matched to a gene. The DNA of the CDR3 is TGTGCCAGCAGGCGGACAGGGGCCTACGAGCAGTACTTC. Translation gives CASRRTGAYEQYF.

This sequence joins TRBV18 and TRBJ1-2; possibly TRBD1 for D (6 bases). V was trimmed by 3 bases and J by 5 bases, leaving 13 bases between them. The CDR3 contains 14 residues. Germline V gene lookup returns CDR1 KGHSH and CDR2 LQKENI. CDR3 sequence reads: CASSPQQGAYGYTF. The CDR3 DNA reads TGTGCCAGCTCACCGCAACAGGGTGCATATGGCTACACCTTC.

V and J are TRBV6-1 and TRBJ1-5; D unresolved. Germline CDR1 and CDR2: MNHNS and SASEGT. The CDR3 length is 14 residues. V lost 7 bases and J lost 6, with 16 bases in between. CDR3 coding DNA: TGTGCCAGCACCTCTAGGGTGGAAGCTCAGCCCCAGCATTTT. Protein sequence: CASTSRVEAQPQHF.

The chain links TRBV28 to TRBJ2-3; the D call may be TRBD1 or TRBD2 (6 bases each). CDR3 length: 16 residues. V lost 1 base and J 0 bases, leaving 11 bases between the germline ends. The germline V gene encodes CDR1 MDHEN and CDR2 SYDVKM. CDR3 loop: CASSLYRDSSTDTQYF. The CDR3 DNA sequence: TGTGCCAGCAGTTTATACAGGGACTCTAGCACAGATACGCAGTATTTT.